This entry concerns a single T cell receptor (beta chain). This sample stems from a study of shared clonotypes between healthy human individuals. Sequenced by immunoSEQ multiplex PCR; TCRdb stores in-frame clones only, minus some. Of hundreds of thousands of clones listed, roughly 96% were seen once; the top ten hold about 0.11%. CD45RO-negative CD8 cells positively selected for CCR7 made up the naive population, which excluded terminally differentiated effector memory CD45RA+ cells. The CDR3 is 15 amino acids. V was shortened by 6 bases and J by 4 bases, with 18 bases between the two germline ends. Germline CDR1 and CDR2: LNHDA and SQIVND (reference sequence).

This clonotype was sampled from a woman aged 25 to 39 in good health. Source material: naive CD8+ T cells sorted from blood. This sequence joins TRBV19 and TRBJ1-1; D remains ambiguous. CDR3 region: CASRARLVAGTEAFF. In DNA, the CDR3 is TGTGCCAGTAGAGCAAGGCTCGTAGCGGGCACTGAAGCTTTCTTT.